This T cell receptor beta chain was documented in a study of cytomegalovirus exposure and HLA in healthy donors. PCR involved 60 Vbeta and 13 Jbeta primers. Some clones are missing from TCRdb's copy, which holds only in-frame ones; the method was immunoSEQ multiplex PCR. The profile shows about 190,000 clones, around 83% of them singletons. Germline V CDR1 and CDR2: DFQATT, SNEGSKA (reference sequence). Germline trimming cut 8 bases from V and 3 bases from J; bases unmatched to any gene: 1. The CDR3 runs 11 residues. The chain employs TRBV20-1 and TRBJ1-1; 9 bases fit TRBD1. This TCR came from a young woman in good health and CMV-seronegative. Sequencing was carried out using PBMCs. The CDR3 is CSTGGYTEAFF. In DNA form, the CDR3 reads TGCAGTACAGGGGGCTACACTGAAGCTTTCTTT.